These T cell receptor beta chains were read from a single sample in a study of cytomegalovirus exposure and HLA in healthy donors. Measured with immunoSEQ multiplex PCR; TCRdb has only the in-frame clones, and not every one. The data hold around 100,000 clones, with nearly 80% observed a single time. Sequenced material: PBMCs. These receptors were collected from a woman between 40 and 50 years old in good health and CMV-seropositive. CDR3s include the opening cysteine and the closing phenylalanine or tryptophan. Fields, in order: J gene, D gene, V gene, clone size, CDR3 DNA, CDR3 protein. The D gene is left open where the match is weak. Clone size is stated in some rows and not others, as once, few, many or a class when expanded.

TRBJ2-5	TRBD2	TRBV19	.	TGTGCCAGTAGTCAGGGCCTAGCGGTACAAGAGACCCAGTACTTC	CASSQGLAVQETQYF
TRBJ1-4	TRBD1	TRBV19	once	TGTGCCAGTAGTCGGACAGGGGGGATTTCTAATGAAAAACTGTTTTTT	CASSRTGGISNEKLFF
TRBJ2-3	TRBD2	TRBV9	.	TGTGCCAGCAGCGTAGGGGCGGGAGTCCAAGATACGCAGTATTTT	CASSVGAGVQDTQYF
TRBJ2-7	.	TRBV18	once	TGTGCCAGCTCACCGGAGGCCTACGAGCAGTACTTC	CASSPEAYEQYF
TRBJ2-5	TRBD2	TRBV28	.	TGTGCCAGCAGTTCATTAGCGGGAGCTAAAGAGACCCAGTACTTC	CASSSLAGAKETQYF
TRBJ2-5	.	TRBV5-4	once	TGTGCCAGCAGCTTGGATAGGGGCCAAGAGACCCAGTACTTC	CASSLDRGQETQYF
TRBJ2-7	.	TRBV21-1	.	TGTGCCAGCGGACCGGGACTAGCGAGCTACGAGCAGTACTTC	CASGPGLASYEQYF
TRBJ2-2	.	TRBV10-3	.	TGTGCCATCAGTGAGTCCGGGGTTAGGCACACCGGGGAGCTGTTTTTT	CAISESGVRHTGELFF
TRBJ2-2	.	TRBV7-9	few	TGTGCCAGCAGCTGGGAGAGGGTCACCGGGGAGCTGTTTTTT	CASSWERVTGELFF
TRBJ2-1	.	TRBV25-1	.	TGTGCCAGCAGTGAATCTGGTCTAGCGGAGCAGTTCTTC	CASSESGLAEQFF
TRBJ2-7	.	TRBV7-2	.	TGTGCCAGCAGTAAAAACTACGAGCAGTACTTC	CASSKNYEQYF
TRBJ2-6	TRBD1	TRBV9	.	TGTGCCAGCAGCGTAGGGGGGACAGGGGATTCTGGGGCCAACGTCCTGACTTTC	CASSVGGTGDSGANVLTF
TRBJ2-5	TRBD2	TRBV19	.	TGTGCCAGTACCCCCCGGGGAGGGATAGAGACCCAGTACTTC	CASTPRGGIETQYF
TRBJ2-7	TRBD2	TRBV4-3	few	TGCGCCAGCAGCCTAAGACTAGCGGACTACGAGCAGTACTTC	CASSLRLADYEQYF
TRBJ2-2	TRBD2	TRBV7-3	.	TGTGCCAGCAGCTCACTAGCGGCGAACACCGGGGAGCTGTTTTTT	CASSSLAANTGELFF
TRBJ2-6	TRBD1	TRBV19	once	TGTGCCAGTACCGAACCGGGACAGCTCTCTGGGGCCAACGTCCTGACTTTC	CASTEPGQLSGANVLTF
TRBJ2-2	.	TRBV11-2	.	TGTGCCAGCAGCTTGGCGGCGGGCACCGGGGAGCTGTTTTTT	CASSLAAGTGELFF
TRBJ1-1	.	TRBV29-1	.	TGCAGCGTTGTGCAGATGAACACTGAAGCTTTCTTT	CSVVQMNTEAFF
TRBJ2-2	TRBD1	TRBV27	.	TGTGCCAGCAGTAGGGGAAGGACAGGCCGGACCGGGGAGCTGTTTTTT	CASSRGRTGRTGELFF
TRBJ2-7	.	TRBV2	once	TGTGCCAGCAGAGAGAACGACAGCGAGCAGTACTTC	CASRENDSEQYF
TRBJ2-3	TRBD2	TRBV5-1	once	TGCGCCAGCAGAGAGACTAGCGGTAGCACAGATACGCAGTATTTT	CASRETSGSTDTQYF
TRBJ1-1	.	TRBV9	.	TGTGCCAGCAGCGCGGGTGGCAGGGTGAGCACTGAAGCTTTCTTT	CASSAGGRVSTEAFF
TRBJ2-1	TRBD2	TRBV5-1	.	TGCGCCAGCAGTAATAGCGGGAGCACGTTCAATGAGCAGTTCTTC	CASSNSGSTFNEQFF
TRBJ2-1	.	TRBV2	.	TGTGCCAGCAGTGACGAAAATAGCTCCTACAATGAGCAGTTCTTC	CASSDENSSYNEQFF
TRBJ2-1	.	TRBV27	.	TGTGCCAGCAGCCACTACAATGAGCAGTTCTTC	CASSHYNEQFF
TRBJ1-4	.	TRBV28	.	TGTGCCAGCAGACCAGCAGGGGCAACTAATGAAAAACTGTTTTTT	CASRPAGATNEKLFF
TRBJ2-3	TRBD2	TRBV5-6	few	TGTGCCAGCAGCCGACTAGCCCGTAGCACAGATACGCAGTATTTT	CASSRLARSTDTQYF
TRBJ2-7	TRBD2	TRBV6-5	few	TGTGCCAGCAAGGGCGGGAGATTAAGCTCCTACGAGCAGTACTTC	CASKGGRLSSYEQYF
TRBJ2-1	.	TRBV29-1	.	TGCAGCGTTGAAGATCGGGCATCCAGGGGTCGCAATGAGCAGTTCTTC	CSVEDRASRGRNEQFF
TRBJ2-7	.	TRBV7-9	.	TGTGCCAGCAGCTTAGAAGCAGGGGCCTCCTACGAGCAGTACTTC	CASSLEAGASYEQYF
TRBJ2-2	TRBD2	TRBV7-9	.	TGTGCCAGCAGCTTAAGGACTAGCGGGAGGGCTGACACCGGGGAGCTGTTTTTT	CASSLRTSGRADTGELFF
TRBJ1-1	.	TRBV14	.	TGTGCCAGCAGCCAAGGCACGCCCGGGAGGACTGAAGCTTTCTTT	CASSQGTPGRTEAFF
TRBJ1-1	.	TRBV18	.	TGTGCCAGCTCACCACTGCACGGGGAGAGCACTGAAGCTTTCTTT	CASSPLHGESTEAFF
TRBJ2-7	TRBD1	TRBV5-6	.	TGTGCCAGCAGCCTTCCGGGGCAGGGGGTTTACGAGCAGTACTTC	CASSLPGQGVYEQYF
TRBJ1-4	.	TRBV7-2	.	TGTGCCAGCAGCTTATACGGACAGTCAACTAATGAAAAACTGTTTTTT	CASSLYGQSTNEKLFF
TRBJ2-7	.	TRBV30	.	TGTGCCTGGAGTACCGGGTTCGAGCAGTACTTC	CAWSTGFEQYF
TRBJ1-2	.	TRBV10-1	.	TGCGCCAGCAGGGTAATTTCCTGGCATGGCTACACCTTC	CASRVISWHGYTF
TRBJ2-7	.	TRBV5-6	.	TGTGCCAGCGGAACCGGACTGGGCGAGCAGTACTTC	CASGTGLGEQYF
TRBJ2-5	.	TRBV6-1	.	TGTGCCAGCAGTGAACGAGAGACCCAGTACTTC	CASSERETQYF
TRBJ2-7	.	TRBV6-1	medium-sized	.	CASSTSTSGSYEQYF
TRBJ1-4	.	TRBV5-1	once	TGCGCCAGCAGCTCCGGGGGGGGCATGGCTAATGAAAAACTGTTTTTT	CASSSGGGMANEKLFF
TRBJ2-7	TRBD2	TRBV6-5	.	TGTGCCAGCAGTTATCTAGCGGGATCCGCCTACGAGCAGTACTTC	CASSYLAGSAYEQYF
TRBJ2-1	TRBD2	TRBV5-1	.	TGCGCCAGCAGCTTGGTCGGGCGGGAGTTCGATGAGCAGTTCTTC	CASSLVGREFDEQFF
TRBJ2-3	TRBD2	TRBV27	.	TGTGCCAGCAGACGGACTAGCGGGCTAGATACGCAGTATTTT	CASRRTSGLDTQYF
TRBJ2-5	TRBD1	TRBV9	few	TGTGCCAGCAGCGTAGAGGGGGCAGGAGAGACCCAGTACTTC	CASSVEGAGETQYF
TRBJ2-4	TRBD2	TRBV29-1	few	TGCAGCGGGCAGATAGGGACTAATCCCAAAAACATTCAGTACTTC	CSGQIGTNPKNIQYF
TRBJ2-7	.	TRBV19	.	TGTGCCAGTAGTACTCGGGACTCTGGCGAGCAGTACTTC	CASSTRDSGEQYF
TRBJ2-7	TRBD1	TRBV5-1	.	TGCGCCAGCAGCTTGGGTTACGGACAGGGAGACGAGCAGTACTTC	CASSLGYGQGDEQYF
TRBJ1-4	.	TRBV5-4	.	TGTGCCAGCAGCTTGGTCGGGGGAAATGAAAAACTGTTTTTT	CASSLVGGNEKLFF
TRBJ2-3	TRBD2	TRBV7-2	few	TGTGCCAGCAGAGTAGCGGGAGCAGATACGCAGTATTTT	CASRVAGADTQYF
TRBJ2-7	.	TRBV28	.	TGTGCCAGCAGTTTAACGGGACTGAACTACGAGCAGTACTTC	CASSLTGLNYEQYF
TRBJ2-7	.	TRBV14	.	TGTGCCAGCAGCCGTCGGGGCTCCTACGAGCAGTACTTC	CASSRRGSYEQYF
TRBJ2-4	.	TRBV7-2	.	TGTGCCAGCACACTAGCTGACAAAAACATTCAGTACTTC	CASTLADKNIQYF
TRBJ2-5	.	TRBV19	.	TGTGCCAGTAGTTCCTGGGCAGGGGCGGGAGAGACCCAGTACTTC	CASSSWAGAGETQYF